This T cell receptor (beta chain) was identified in a study of blood T cell repertoires in COVID-19 (dated by TCRdb to about 2020). Broadly, across the study: Samples from collaborators originated in the United States, Italy and Spain and spanned both the acute and convalescent phases of COVID-19. The prospective study material was composed of cDNA or gDNA derived from T cells, B-cell-depleted T cells, or PBMCs. Deeply sampled blood TCRbeta repertoires from subjects exposed to, actively infected with, or recovered from COVID-19 were included in the dataset. The repertoires were made available in a free public database intended to serve as a resource for research on the immune response to SARS-CoV-2. Where available, HLA class I and class II types were taken from metadata supplied by the sample provider and were not determined by assay-based typing. Samples came from the ongoing ImmuneRACE study (first 160 participants) plus 1,254 subjects from 6 global collaborators. A de-identified subject ID, COVID-19 status, age in years and sex were almost always included in the sample metadata. General findings and caveats noted by the study authors: The quantity of clinical and demographic metadata differed by source and by participant and was supplied without curation.

Each collaborating institution followed its own protocols to collect whole blood in K2EDTA tubes. For TCRbeta analysis, collaborators shipped samples as frozen whole blood, isolated PBMCs, or DNA extracted from either of those sample types. Worth noting for this clone: Its binding antigen is unknown. No much larger clone is present one base from it, and per-base qualities are unavailable.

The immunoSEQ Assay, a bias-controlled multiplex PCR, was used to amplify TCRbeta CDR3 regions from genomic DNA. The study's own analysis went as follows. The number of nucleated cells in each sample was estimated by amplification of reference gene primers within the assay. To quantify the absolute abundance of each unique TCRbeta CDR3 rearrangement, sequence reads were collapsed and filtered. For each sample, productive Simpson clonality was calculated as the square root of Simpson's diversity index across productive rearrangements. In its TCRdb copy, this immuneACCESS table keeps in-frame sequences only and misses some clones. Where compared with another copy, unresolved V genes explain less than half of these, and the others have no known cause. V, J and clone size reflect that table, while D and trimming were determined from the DNA. The sample data list 74,000 or so clones, and around 89% of these were observed just once. Around 2.5% of the sample comes from the top ten.

The specimen was peripheral blood. This TCR was sampled from a man aged 50 to 60 with acute or convalescent COVID-19.

The DNA sequence is given as TGTGCCAGCGTGGGACAGGGGGCCCGGGGGAGGGAAAAACTGTTTTTT. This is translated as CASVGQGARGREKLFF. The chain joins TRBV19 to TRBJ1-4, and 12 bases in between align with TRBD1. CDR1 and CDR2 are drawn from the germline V gene (reference sequence): LNHDA, SQIVND. Here V drops 9 bases and J drops 8 bases, and the junction holds 13 bases not matched to any gene. The CDR3 spans 16 residues, from the cysteine through the phenylalanine. Of all the DNA, just the CDR3 is kept, 48 bases in frame from base 1.